The 12 T cell receptor beta chains below come from one sample, sequenced in a study of T-cell memory formation after mild COVID-19. TCRdb ran MiXCR on the 5' RACE reads and lists one entry per CDR3 protein. Altogether around 430,000 distinct CDR3 sequences are present, about 15% being singletons, with the ten largest covering about 22%. Sequenced material: PBMCs or a T cell subset sorted from them (not recorded which). The receptor set was obtained from a man younger than 35 who had mild COVID-19 (a few samples of this study predate the infection). Cell type and time point are not known.

This clonotype was counted many times. The gene calls are TRBV12-3 or TRBV12-4 and TRBJ2-7; D is undetermined. V lost 5 bases and J 1 base, leaving 9 bases between the germline ends. The CDR3 contains 13 residues. The CDR3 DNA follows: TGTGCCAGCAGTCAGGACGGATCCTACGAGCAGTACTTC. This gives the protein CASSQDGSYEQYF.

The gene calls are TRBV6-2 or TRBV6-3 and TRBJ2-3; D ambiguous. The CDR3 is 16 amino acids. Germline loops: CDR1 MNHEY, CDR2 SVGEGT. V was shortened by 7 bases and J by 4 bases, with 21 bases between the two germline ends. In DNA form, the CDR3 reads TGTGCCAGCATCTCCGCGGTGGGAAGGTCCGCAGATACGCAGTATTTT. This codes for CASISAVGRSADTQYF.

This clonotype was seen more than once but under ten times. The rearrangement uses TRBV5-1 and TRBJ2-6, with unresolved D. Trimming removed 4 bases from V and 0 bases from J, with 11 bases in between. The CDR3 has 16 amino acids. The germline V gene has CDR1 SGHRS and CDR2 YFSETQ. Here the CDR3 DNA reads TGCGCCAGCAGCGTGGATTCCCACTCTGGGGCCAACGTCCTGACTTTC. Protein product: CASSVDSHSGANVLTF. Using reference TRBV5-1 and TRBJ2-6 for the parts outside the CDR3, the full variable domain is KAGVTQTPRYLIKTRGQQVTLSCSPISGHRSVSWYQQTPGQGLQFLFEYFSETQRNKGNFPGRFSGRQFSNSRSEMNVSTLELGDSALYLCASSVDSHSGANVLTFGAGSRLTVL.

This clonotype was counted at least ten times. The gene calls are TRBV5-4 and TRBJ1-1, with D possibly matching TRBD1 (6 bases). Trimming cost V 4 bases and J 0 bases, with 16 bases left between them. This CDR3 is built from 16 residues. Germline CDR1 SGHNT, CDR2 YYREEE (reference sequence). The CDR3 protein is CASSPGGAAMNTEAFF. As DNA, the CDR3 is TGTGCCAGCAGCCCTGGGGGGGCCGCGATGAACACTGAAGCTTTCTTT.

This chain links TRBV7-3 with TRBJ2-5; 16 bases align to TRBD2. The V and J ends lost 3 bases and 5 bases, in that order; junction bases with no gene match: 12. The CDR3 has 19 residues. CDR1 SGHTA and CDR2 FQGTGA come from the germline V gene. The CDR3 sequence: CASSLRGLAGGQILETQYF. CDR3 DNA sequence: TGTGCCAGCAGCTTGAGGGGACTAGCGGGGGGGCAGATTTTGGAGACCCAGTACTTC.

In its sample, this clonotype was seen many times. V gene TRBV12-3 or TRBV12-4 combines with J gene TRBJ2-1; D gene ambiguous. V was clipped by 5 bases and J by 4 bases, with 9 bases between them. The CDR3 extends over 13 amino acids. This chain's CDR3 is CASSPLGYNEQFF. CDR3 DNA: TGTGCCAGCAGTCCCTTGGGGTACAATGAGCAGTTCTTC.

The rearrangement joins TRBV5-1 to TRBJ1-4; weak D call: TRBD1 (6 bases). Germline CDR1 reads SGHRS; CDR2 reads YFSETQ. V lost 3 bases, J lost 5 bases, and 11 bases lay in between. The CDR3 is 14 residues long. CDR3 residues: CASSSTGSNEKLFF. CDR3 bases: TGCGCCAGCAGCTCGACAGGCAGCAATGAAAAACTGTTTTTT.

The rearrangement links TRBV23-1 to TRBJ2-5; tentatively, D is TRBD1 or TRBD2 (5 bases each). Being an ORF, TRBV23-1 has a function that is uncertain. V lost 4 bases to trimming and J lost 5 bases, with 20 bases between them. The CDR3 spans 16 residues. The CDR3 here is CASSLHPGPQSETQYF. The CDR3 DNA reads TGCGCCAGCAGTCTCCACCCGGGACCCCAGTCGGAGACCCAGTACTTC.

This clonotype came up a few times. The chain carries TRBV5-1 and TRBJ2-7; TRBD1 matches 7 bases. Germline V gene lookup returns CDR1 SGHRS and CDR2 YFSETQ. The CDR3 extends over 13 amino acids. V dropped 4 bases and J dropped 7; count of bases not matched to a gene: 8. The CDR3 nucleotides are TGCGCCAGCAGCCCCTGGACAGGAGGTGAGCAGTACTTC. It yields the protein CASSPWTGGEQYF.

V is TRBV29-1 and J is TRBJ2-3; weak D call: TRBD1 (5 bases). The germline CDR1 and CDR2 sequences are SQVTM and ANQGSEA. This CDR3 contains 12 residues. The germline V and J ends were trimmed by 7 bases and 1 base, with 9 bases remaining between them. The CDR3 loop reads CSAEQGTDTQYF. CDR3 nucleotides: TGCAGCGCGGAACAGGGCACAGATACGCAGTATTTT.

This clonotype was recorded at least ten times. The chain carries TRBV12-3 or TRBV12-4 and TRBJ1-4, with D hard to call. CDR3 length: 13 amino acids. V lost 6 bases and J lost 4, with 9 bases in between. As DNA, the CDR3 is TGTGCCAGCAGGCCGGGCCATAATGAAAAACTGTTTTTT. Its protein is CASRPGHNEKLFF.

J is TRBJ1-1 and V is TRBV11-1, with TRBD1 matching 8 bases. CDR3 size: 12 residues. Germline lookup yields CDR1 SGHAT and CDR2 FQDESV (reference sequence). The trim removed 6 bases at V and 7 bases at J, leaving 4 bases unmatched. The CDR3 protein is CASRAQGGEAFF. The CDR3 DNA sequence: TGTGCCAGCAGGGCACAGGGGGGTGAAGCTTTCTTT. Filled out from reference TRBV11-1 and TRBJ1-1, the complete variable domain reads EAEVAQSPRYKITEKSQAVAFWCDPISGHATLYWYRQILGQGPELLVQFQDESVVDDSQLPKDRFSAERLKGVDSTLKIQPAELGDSAMYLCASRAQGGEAFFGQGTRLTVV.